This TCR beta chain is from a study of early T cells in non-severe SARS-CoV-2 infection. This clonotype appeared many times. TCRdb re-called the 5' RACE reads with MiXCR, one entry per CDR3 protein. The sample gives some 29,000 distinct CDR3 sequences, more than 4.5% of which show up once; about a tenth is in the top ten. CDR1 DFQATT and CDR2 SNEGSKA come from the germline V gene (reference sequence). The CDR3 is 15 amino acids. V lost 3 bases and J lost 6; bases outside the gene matches: 10. This sequence originates from an adult who was a healthcare worker with PCR-confirmed SARS-CoV-2 infection or an uninfected control (not recorded which). The rearrangement links TRBV20-1 to TRBJ2-7; TRBD2 agrees at 11 bases. The material sequenced was whole blood. The CDR3 spells CSARTRLAGGGEQYF. CDR3 DNA sequence: TGCAGTGCTAGGACCCGGCTAGCGGGGGGTGGCGAGCAGTACTTC.